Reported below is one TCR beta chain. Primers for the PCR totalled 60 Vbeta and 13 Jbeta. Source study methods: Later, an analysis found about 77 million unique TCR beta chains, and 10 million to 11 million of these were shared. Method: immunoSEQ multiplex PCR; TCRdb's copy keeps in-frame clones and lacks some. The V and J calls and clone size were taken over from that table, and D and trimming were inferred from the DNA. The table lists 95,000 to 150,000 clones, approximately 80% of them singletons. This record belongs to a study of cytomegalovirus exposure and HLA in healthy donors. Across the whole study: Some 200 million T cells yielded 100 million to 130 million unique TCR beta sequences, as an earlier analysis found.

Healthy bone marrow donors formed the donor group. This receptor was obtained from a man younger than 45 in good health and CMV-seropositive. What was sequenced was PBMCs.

The CDR3 nucleotides read TGTGCCACGGCACCACAGGGGTTGACCTACGAGCAGTACTTC. As protein: CATAPQGLTYEQYF. The rearrangement joins TRBV7-9 to TRBJ2-7; 7 positions agree with TRBD1. With V trimmed by 10 bases and J by 2 bases, 11 bases remained unmatched. Germline V gene data show CDR1 as SEHNR and CDR2 as FQNEAQ (reference sequence). The CDR3 is 14 amino acids.